A single sample gave rise to the 5 T cell receptor beta chains below, sequenced in a study of blood T cell repertoires in COVID-19 (dated by TCRdb to the early 2020s). The library came from the immunoSEQ multiplex PCR assay. Entries here come from immuneACCESS through TCRdb and include only in-frame sequences with V and J called. Some clones fail to appear in such tables; in the studies checked, an unresolved V gene covers under half of the shortfall, and the cause of the remainder is unknown. For this sample the table gives fewer than 85,000 clones, of which 65% to 90% were detected only once. Clones ranked in the top ten supply 5% to 6.5% of the sample. Material for sequencing was peripheral blood. These receptors were collected from a woman aged 60-70 years with acute or convalescent COVID-19.

The V gene is TRBV7-8, the J gene TRBJ1-5, with a weak D call TRBD1 (5 bases). Trimming left V 5 bases short and J 4 bases short, with 9 bases between. The length of the CDR3 is 13 residues. The germline V gene has CDR1 SGHVS and CDR2 FQNEAQ. The CDR3 spells CASSGQGNQPQHF. CDR3 coding DNA: TGTGCCAGCAGCGGTCAGGGTAATCAGCCCCAGCATTTT.

The rearrangement joins TRBV2 to TRBJ2-2; 9 bases match TRBD1. The CDR3 sequence is 14 residues long. V lost 7 bases, J lost 3 bases, and 3 bases stayed unmatched. Per germline, CDR1 SNHLY and CDR2 FYNNEI. CDR3 region: CASKRQGDTGELFF. The CDR3 DNA sequence: TGTGCCAGCAAACGACAGGGGGACACCGGGGAGCTGTTTTTT.

There are a few counts of this clone. The gene calls are TRBV5-4 and TRBJ2-2; TRBD1 matches at 9 bases. V was pared by 4 bases and J by 1 base, with 8 bases of the junction left unmatched. The CDR3 has 17 residues. CDR1 is SGHNT, CDR2 YYREEE, per germline (reference sequence). CDR3 nucleotides: TGTGCCAGCAGCGACTTTGAGGGACAGGGGAACACCGGGGAGCTGTTTTTT. Its protein product is CASSDFEGQGNTGELFF.

The chain combines TRBV18 with TRBJ1-4, with a weak D call TRBD1 (6 bases). The CDR3 runs to 16 residues. The V gene's germline CDR1 is KGHSH and CDR2 LQKENI. V shed 5 bases and J shed 0 bases, with 13 bases lying between them. CDR3 in amino acids: CASSSGGSATNEKLFF. CDR3 in DNA: TGTGCCAGCTCATCGGGGGGCAGTGCAACTAATGAAAAACTGTTTTTT.

The genes are TRBV27 and TRBJ2-3, with D perhaps matching TRBD2 (6 bases). The CDR3 has 14 residues. Germline CDR1 and CDR2: MNHEY and SMNVEV (reference sequence). Trimming removed 5 bases at V and 3 bases at J, with 12 bases between. Here the CDR3 reads CASSDPRGTDTQYF. Written as DNA, the CDR3 is TGTGCCAGCAGTGATCCCCGGGGGACAGATACGCAGTATTTT.